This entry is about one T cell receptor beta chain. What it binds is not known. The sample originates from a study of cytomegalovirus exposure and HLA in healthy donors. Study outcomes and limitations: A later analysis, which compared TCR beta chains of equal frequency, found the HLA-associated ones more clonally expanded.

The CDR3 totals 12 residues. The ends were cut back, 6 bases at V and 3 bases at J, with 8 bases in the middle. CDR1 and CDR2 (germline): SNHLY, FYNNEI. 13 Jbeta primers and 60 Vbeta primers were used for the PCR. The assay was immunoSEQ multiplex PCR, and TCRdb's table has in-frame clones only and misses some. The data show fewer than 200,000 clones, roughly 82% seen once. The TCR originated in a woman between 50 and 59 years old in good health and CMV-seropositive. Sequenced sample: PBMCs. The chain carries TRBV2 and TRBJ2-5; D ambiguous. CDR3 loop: CASRAREETQYF. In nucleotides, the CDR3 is TGTGCCAGCAGAGCCCGGGAAGAGACCCAGTACTTC.